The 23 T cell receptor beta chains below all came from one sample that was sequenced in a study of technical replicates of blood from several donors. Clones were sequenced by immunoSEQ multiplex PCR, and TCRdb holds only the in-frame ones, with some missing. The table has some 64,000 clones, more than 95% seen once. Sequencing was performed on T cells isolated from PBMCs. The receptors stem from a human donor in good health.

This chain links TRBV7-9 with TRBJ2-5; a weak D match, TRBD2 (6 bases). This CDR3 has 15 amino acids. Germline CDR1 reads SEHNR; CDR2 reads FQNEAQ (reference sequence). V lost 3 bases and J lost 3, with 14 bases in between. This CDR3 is CASSFYIAEKETQYF. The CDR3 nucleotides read TGTGCCAGCAGCTTCTATATAGCGGAAAAAGAGACCCAGTACTTC.

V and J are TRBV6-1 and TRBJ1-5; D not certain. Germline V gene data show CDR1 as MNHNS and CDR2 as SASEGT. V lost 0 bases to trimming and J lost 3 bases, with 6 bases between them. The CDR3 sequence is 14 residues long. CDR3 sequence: CASSEATANQPQHF. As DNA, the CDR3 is TGTGCCAGCAGTGAAGCCACAGCCAATCAGCCCCAGCATTTT.

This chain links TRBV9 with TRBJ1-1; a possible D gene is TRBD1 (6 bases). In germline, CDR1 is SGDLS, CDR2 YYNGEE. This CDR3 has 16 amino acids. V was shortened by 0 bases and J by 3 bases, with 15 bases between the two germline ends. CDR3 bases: TGTGCCAGCAGCGTAGCCGACACAGGGTCTGACACTGAAGCTTTCTTT. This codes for CASSVADTGSDTEAFF.

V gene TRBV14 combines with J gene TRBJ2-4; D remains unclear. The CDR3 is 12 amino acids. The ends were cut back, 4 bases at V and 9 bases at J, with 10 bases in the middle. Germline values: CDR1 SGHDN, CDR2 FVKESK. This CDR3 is CASSPSSGIQYF. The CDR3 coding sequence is TGTGCCAGCAGCCCTTCCTCGGGCATTCAGTACTTC.

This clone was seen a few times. DNA of the CDR3: TGTGCCAGCAGCGGGGGGACAGGGGAATACGAGCAGTACTTC. Encoded protein: CASSGGTGEYEQYF. The chain carries TRBV5-5 and TRBJ2-7; TRBD1 agrees at 10 bases. The CDR3 extends over 14 amino acids. Trimming removed 4 bases from V and 4 bases from J; junction bases left unmatched: 5. CDR1 SGHKS and CDR2 YYEKEE come from the germline V gene (reference sequence).

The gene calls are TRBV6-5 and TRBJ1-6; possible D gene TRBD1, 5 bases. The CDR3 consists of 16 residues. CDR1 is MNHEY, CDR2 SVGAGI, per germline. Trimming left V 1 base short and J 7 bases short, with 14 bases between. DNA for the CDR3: TGTGCCAGCAGTTACTGGCCGGATGGGGGGAATTCACCCCTCCACTTT. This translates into CASSYWPDGGNSPLHF.

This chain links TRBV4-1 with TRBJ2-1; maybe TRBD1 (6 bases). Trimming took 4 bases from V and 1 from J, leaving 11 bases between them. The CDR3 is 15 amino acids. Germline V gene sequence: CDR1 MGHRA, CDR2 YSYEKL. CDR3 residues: CASSPRDISYNEQFF. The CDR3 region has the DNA TGCGCCAGCAGCCCCCGGGACATATCCTACAATGAGCAGTTCTTC.

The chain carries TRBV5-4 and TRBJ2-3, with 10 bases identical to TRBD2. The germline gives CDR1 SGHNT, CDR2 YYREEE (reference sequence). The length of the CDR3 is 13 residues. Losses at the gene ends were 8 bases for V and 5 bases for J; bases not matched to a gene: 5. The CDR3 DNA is TGTGCCAGTAGCGGGAGGTCTAGAGATACGCAGTATTTT. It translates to CASSGRSRDTQYF.

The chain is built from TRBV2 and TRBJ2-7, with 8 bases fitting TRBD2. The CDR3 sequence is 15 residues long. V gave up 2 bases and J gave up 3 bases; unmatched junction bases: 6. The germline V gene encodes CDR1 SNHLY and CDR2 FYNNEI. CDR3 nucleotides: TGTGCCAGCAGTGAATCCGGGACTAGAGTCTACGAGCAGTACTTC. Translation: CASSESGTRVYEQYF.

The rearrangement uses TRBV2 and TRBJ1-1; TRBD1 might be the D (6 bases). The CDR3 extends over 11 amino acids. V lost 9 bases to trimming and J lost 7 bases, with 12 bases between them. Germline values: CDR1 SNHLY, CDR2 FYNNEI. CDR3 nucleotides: TGTGCCAGGGGGACAAGCATTGAAGCTTTCTTT. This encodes CARGTSIEAFF.

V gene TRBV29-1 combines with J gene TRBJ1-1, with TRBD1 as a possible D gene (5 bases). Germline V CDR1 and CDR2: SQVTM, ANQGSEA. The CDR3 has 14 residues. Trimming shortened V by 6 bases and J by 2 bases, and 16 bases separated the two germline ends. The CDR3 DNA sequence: TGCAGCGTCAAGGGACTGACAGTAAACACTGAAGCTTTCTTT. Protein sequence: CSVKGLTVNTEAFF.

The CDR3 DNA is TGCGCCAGCAGCCACGGGGAGGGTGTAGACAATGAGCAGTTCTTC. The encoded protein is CASSHGEGVDNEQFF. The chain recombines TRBV4-1 with TRBJ2-1, with 7 bases matching TRBD2. Germline V gene data show CDR1 as MGHRA and CDR2 as YSYEKL. Germline trimming cut 3 bases from V and 5 bases from J; bases unmatched to any gene: 7. This CDR3 spans 15 amino acids.

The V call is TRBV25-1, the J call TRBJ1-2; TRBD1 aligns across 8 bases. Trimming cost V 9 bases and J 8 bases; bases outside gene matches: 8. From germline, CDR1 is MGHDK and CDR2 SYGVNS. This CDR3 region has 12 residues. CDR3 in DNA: TGTGCCAGTAGACAGGGGTGGAAGGGCTACACCTTC. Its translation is CASRQGWKGYTF.

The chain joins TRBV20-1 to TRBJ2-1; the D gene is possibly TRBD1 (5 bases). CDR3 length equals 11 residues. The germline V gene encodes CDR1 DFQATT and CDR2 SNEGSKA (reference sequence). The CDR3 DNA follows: TGCACCCCTAGGGGTTACAATGAGCAGTTCTTC. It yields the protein CTPRGYNEQFF.

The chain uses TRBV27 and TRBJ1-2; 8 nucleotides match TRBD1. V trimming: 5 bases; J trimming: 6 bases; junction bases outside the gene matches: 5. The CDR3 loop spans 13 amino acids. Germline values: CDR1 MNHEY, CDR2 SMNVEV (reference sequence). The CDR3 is CASSLQGAHGYTF. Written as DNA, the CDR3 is TGTGCCAGCAGTCTTCAGGGGGCGCATGGCTACACCTTC.

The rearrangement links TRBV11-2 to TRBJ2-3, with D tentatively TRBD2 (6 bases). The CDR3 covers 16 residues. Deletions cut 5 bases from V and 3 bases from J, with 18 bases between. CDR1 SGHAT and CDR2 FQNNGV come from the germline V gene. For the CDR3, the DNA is TGTGCCAGCAGCCCACACCCACCTCGGGGGACAGATACGCAGTATTTT. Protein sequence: CASSPHPPRGTDTQYF.

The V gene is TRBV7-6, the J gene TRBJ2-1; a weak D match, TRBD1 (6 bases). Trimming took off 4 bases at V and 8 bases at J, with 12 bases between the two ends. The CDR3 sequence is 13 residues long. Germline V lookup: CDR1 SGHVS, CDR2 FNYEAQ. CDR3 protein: CASSSYRVHEQFF. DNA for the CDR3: TGTGCCAGCAGCTCCTACAGGGTCCATGAGCAGTTCTTC.

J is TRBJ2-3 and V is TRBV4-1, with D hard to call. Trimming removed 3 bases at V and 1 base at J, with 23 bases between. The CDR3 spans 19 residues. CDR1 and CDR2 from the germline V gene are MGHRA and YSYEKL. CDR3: CASSHRPAFSLTGTDTQYF. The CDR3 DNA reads TGCGCCAGCAGCCACCGTCCTGCGTTCTCCCTCACGGGCACAGATACGCAGTATTTT.

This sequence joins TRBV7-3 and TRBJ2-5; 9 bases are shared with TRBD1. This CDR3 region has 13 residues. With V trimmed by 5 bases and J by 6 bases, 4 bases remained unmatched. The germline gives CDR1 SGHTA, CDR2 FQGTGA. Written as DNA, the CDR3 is TGTGCCAGCAGCGCGGGACAGGGCCAGACCCAGTACTTC. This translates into CASSAGQGQTQYF.

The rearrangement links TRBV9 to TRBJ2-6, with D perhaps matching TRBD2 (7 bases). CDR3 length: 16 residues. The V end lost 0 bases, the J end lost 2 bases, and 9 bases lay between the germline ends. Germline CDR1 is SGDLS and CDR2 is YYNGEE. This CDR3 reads CASSVGGGAGANVLTF. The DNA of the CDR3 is TGTGCCAGCAGCGTAGGAGGGGGGGCTGGGGCCAACGTCCTGACTTTC.

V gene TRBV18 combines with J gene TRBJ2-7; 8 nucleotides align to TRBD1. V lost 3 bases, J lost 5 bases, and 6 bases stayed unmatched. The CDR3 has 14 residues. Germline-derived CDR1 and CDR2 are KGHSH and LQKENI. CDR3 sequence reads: CASSPGTGTNEQYF. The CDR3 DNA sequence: TGTGCCAGCTCACCCGGGACAGGTACGAACGAGCAGTACTTC.

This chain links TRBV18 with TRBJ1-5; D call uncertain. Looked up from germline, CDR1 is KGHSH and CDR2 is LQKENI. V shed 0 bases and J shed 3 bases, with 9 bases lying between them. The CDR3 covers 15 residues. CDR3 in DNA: TGTGCCAGCTCACCACCCGGCGGGGTCAATCAGCCCCAGCATTTT. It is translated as CASSPPGGVNQPQHF.

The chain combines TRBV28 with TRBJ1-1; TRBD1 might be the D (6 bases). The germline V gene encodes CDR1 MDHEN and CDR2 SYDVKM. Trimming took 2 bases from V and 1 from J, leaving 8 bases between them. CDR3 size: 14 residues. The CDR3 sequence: CASSLVGGNTEAFF. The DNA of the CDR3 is TGTGCCAGCAGTTTAGTAGGGGGGAACACTGAAGCTTTCTTT.